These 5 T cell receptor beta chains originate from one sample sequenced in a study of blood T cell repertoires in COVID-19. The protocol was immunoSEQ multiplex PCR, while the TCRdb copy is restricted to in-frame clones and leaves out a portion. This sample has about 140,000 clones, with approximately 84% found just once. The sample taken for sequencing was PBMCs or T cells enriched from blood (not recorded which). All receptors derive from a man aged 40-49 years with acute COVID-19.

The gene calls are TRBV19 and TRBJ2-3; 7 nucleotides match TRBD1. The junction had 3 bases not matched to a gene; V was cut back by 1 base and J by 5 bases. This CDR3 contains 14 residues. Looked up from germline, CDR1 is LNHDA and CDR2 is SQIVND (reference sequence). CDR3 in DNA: TGTGCCAGTAGTATAGGCACAGGGGTAGATACGCAGTATTTT. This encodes CASSIGTGVDTQYF.

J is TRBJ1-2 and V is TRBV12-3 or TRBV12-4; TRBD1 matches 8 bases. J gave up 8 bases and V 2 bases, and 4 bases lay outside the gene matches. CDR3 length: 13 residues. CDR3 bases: TGTGCCAGCAGTTTACCACAGGGGGTCGGCTACACCTTC. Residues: CASSLPQGVGYTF.

The CDR3 sequence: CASSLIGTSNTEAFF. Written as DNA, the CDR3 is TGCGCCAGCAGCCTTATAGGGACATCGAACACTGAAGCTTTCTTT. The chain joins TRBV4-3 to TRBJ1-1; tentative D call: TRBD1 (6 bases). CDR1 and CDR2 from the germline V gene are LGHNA and YSLEER. This CDR3 has 15 amino acids. V shed 4 bases and J shed 1 base, with 13 bases lying between them.

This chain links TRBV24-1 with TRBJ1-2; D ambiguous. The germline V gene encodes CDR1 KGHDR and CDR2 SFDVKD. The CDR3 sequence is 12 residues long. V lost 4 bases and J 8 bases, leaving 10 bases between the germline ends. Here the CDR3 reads CATSDTSKGYTF. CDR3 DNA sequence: TGTGCCACCAGTGACACTAGTAAGGGCTACACCTTC.

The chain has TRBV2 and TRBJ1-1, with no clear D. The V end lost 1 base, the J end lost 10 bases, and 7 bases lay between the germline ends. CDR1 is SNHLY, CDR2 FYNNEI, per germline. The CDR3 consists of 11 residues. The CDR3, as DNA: TGTGCCAGCAGTGAAGTTCGGGTAGCTTTCTTT. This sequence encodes CASSEVRVAFF.